This passage covers 20 T cell receptor beta chains from one sample sequenced in a study of shared clonotypes between healthy human individuals. Libraries were prepared by immunoSEQ multiplex PCR; TCRdb keeps only in-frame clonotypes and omits some of them. The data contain more than 1 million clones, about 84% of them singletons. What was sequenced was memory CD4+ T cells from PBMCs. Noted subset: CD45RA-negative fraction. The receptors stem from a man between 18 and 35 years old in good health. Some clones in this sample may be carry-over from other donors' samples.

The chain carries TRBV5-1 and TRBJ2-2; 7 positions agree with TRBD2. The V and J ends lost 3 bases and 3 bases, in that order; junction bases with no gene match: 8. This CDR3 comprises 16 residues. Per germline, CDR1 SGHRS and CDR2 YFSETQ. The CDR3 sequence: CASSWGTTLDTGELFF. DNA of the CDR3: TGCGCCAGCAGCTGGGGGACTACTCTAGACACCGGGGAGCTGTTTTTT.

The CDR3 loop is CATSISKRTSTDTQYF. The CDR3 DNA sequence: TGTGCCACCAGCATATCAAAGCGGACTAGCACAGATACGCAGTATTTT. The chain joins TRBV15 to TRBJ2-3; tentatively, D is TRBD2 (5 bases). This CDR3 spans 16 amino acids. In germline, CDR1 is LNHNV, CDR2 YYDKDF (reference sequence). Trimming left V 4 bases short and J 0 bases short, with 14 bases between.

The chain joins TRBV7-6 to TRBJ2-7; D not resolved. The germline gives CDR1 SGHVS, CDR2 FNYEAQ. Trimming took off 5 bases at V and 4 bases at J, with 9 bases between the two ends. CDR3 size: 12 residues. The CDR3 DNA follows: TGTGCCAGCAGCGATTATGCTTACGAGCAGTACTTC. The encoded protein is CASSDYAYEQYF.

The chain couples TRBV5-1 to TRBJ1-4, with 7 bases that match TRBD1. The J segment lost 6 bases and the V segment lost 4 bases, leaving 18 bases of the junction unmatched. This CDR3 is built from 18 residues. Germline CDR1 and CDR2: SGHRS and YFSETQ. The CDR3 coding sequence is TGCGCCAGCAGCCGCGCAAAAAACAGGGGCTCAGGGGATGAAAAACTGTTTTTT. Protein: CASSRAKNRGSGDEKLFF.

This chain connects TRBV7-8 to TRBJ1-1; tentatively, D is TRBD1 (6 bases). Trimming took 1 base from V and 0 from J, leaving 9 bases between them. Germline V gene sequence: CDR1 SGHVS, CDR2 FQNEAQ. This CDR3 has 15 amino acids. In DNA, the CDR3 is TGTGCCAGCAGCTTAGGTGGGGGCCTGAACACTGAAGCTTTCTTT. This codes for CASSLGGGLNTEAFF.

V gene TRBV5-8 combines with J gene TRBJ2-7; 9 nucleotides line up with TRBD1. Germline-derived CDR1 and CDR2 are SGHTS and YDEGEE. The CDR3 is 13 amino acids. Trimming took 7 bases from V and 3 from J; bases not matched to a gene: 5. This chain's CDR3 is CASDRGTNYEQYF. The DNA for the CDR3 is TGTGCCAGCGACAGGGGGACTAACTACGAGCAGTACTTC.

This chain uses TRBV18 with TRBJ2-2, with TRBD2 as a possible D gene (5 bases). The ends were cut back, 1 base at V and 1 base at J, with 10 bases in the middle. The CDR3 is made up of 16 amino acids. Germline values: CDR1 KGHSH, CDR2 LQKENI. The CDR3 bases are TGTGCCAGCTCACCACTGGCTAGCTGGAACACCGGGGAGCTGTTTTTT. Amino acid sequence: CASSPLASWNTGELFF.

This sequence joins TRBV25-1 and TRBJ1-4; D is ambiguous. Germline V gene data show CDR1 as MGHDK and CDR2 as SYGVNS. V was cut by 10 bases and J by 8 bases, with 23 bases left in between. CDR3 length: 15 amino acids. The CDR3 nucleotides read TGTGCCACCACCGATGGATCCGTAATGATGGAAAAACTGTTTTTT. It codes for CATTDGSVMMEKLFF.

This clone appeared once. V is TRBV19 and J is TRBJ1-2, with 10 bases fitting TRBD1. J gave up 11 bases and V 6 bases, and 9 bases lay outside the gene matches. Germline V CDR1 and CDR2: LNHDA, SQIVND (reference sequence). The CDR3 spans 13 residues. CDR3 in DNA: TGTGCCAGTAGCCGGGACAGGGGATCCAGTTACACCTTC. As protein: CASSRDRGSSYTF.

The chain couples TRBV28 to TRBJ2-4, with 11 bases lining up with TRBD1. Germline lookup yields CDR1 MDHEN and CDR2 SYDVKM. With V trimmed by 5 bases and J by 0 bases, 6 bases remained unmatched. The CDR3 totals 17 residues. The CDR3, as DNA: TGTGCCAGCAGTCCGATCGGGACAGGGGGAGCCAAAAACATTCAGTACTTC. Residues: CASSPIGTGGAKNIQYF.

The chain couples TRBV5-1 to TRBJ2-3, with TRBD2 identical over 14 bases. Germline V gives CDR1 SGHRS, CDR2 YFSETQ. The junction had 11 bases not matched to a gene; V was cut back by 5 bases and J by 0 bases. The CDR3 consists of 19 residues. CDR3 sequence reads: CASRPEPGTSGSSTDTQYF. CDR3 in DNA: TGCGCCAGCAGACCCGAACCAGGGACTAGCGGGAGCAGCACAGATACGCAGTATTTT.

The J gene is TRBJ2-1, the V gene TRBV19; no clear D. The V and J ends lost 2 bases and 9 bases respectively, with 8 bases between them. The CDR3 has 12 residues. Germline V lookup: CDR1 LNHDA, CDR2 SQIVND (reference sequence). The CDR3 here is CASSIRAGEQFF. As DNA, the CDR3 is TGTGCCAGTAGTATAAGGGCAGGTGAGCAGTTCTTC. Combining the CDR3 with reference TRBV19 and TRBJ2-1 gives the whole variable domain DGGITQSPKYLFRKEGQNVTLSCEQNLNHDAMYWYRQDPGQGLRLIYYSQIVNDFQKGDIAEGYSVSREKKESFPLTVTSAQKNPTAFYLCASSIRAGEQFFGPGTRLTVL.

The V call is TRBV11-2, the J call TRBJ2-7, with D maybe TRBD2 (5 bases). The germline V gene encodes CDR1 SGHAT and CDR2 FQNNGV. V shed 0 bases and J shed 2 bases, with 11 bases lying between them. The CDR3 is made up of 15 amino acids. The CDR3: CASSLEVGLTYEQYF. The CDR3 bases are TGTGCCAGCAGCTTAGAGGTCGGACTGACCTACGAGCAGTACTTC.

The chain is built from TRBV11-2 and TRBJ2-1, with 9 positions matching TRBD2. Germline loops: CDR1 SGHAT, CDR2 FQNNGV. CDR3 size: 12 residues. V lost 5 bases, J lost 11 bases, and 4 bases stayed unmatched. The CDR3: CASSMLAGKQFF. CDR3 sequence (DNA): TGTGCCAGCAGCATGCTAGCGGGGAAGCAGTTCTTC.

This chain joins TRBV27 and TRBJ1-3, with D perhaps TRBD1 (6 bases). Germline CDR1 reads MNHEY; CDR2 reads SMNVEV (reference sequence). There are 18 residues in the CDR3. V was shortened by 3 bases and J by 4 bases, with 22 bases between the two germline ends. The CDR3 nucleotides are TGTGCCAGCAGTTTGCGTAGACAGGAGGCTTCACCAGGAAACACCATATATTTT. Translated: CASSLRRQEASPGNTIYF.

This chain links TRBV9 with TRBJ2-7; D is uncertain. V lost 0 bases, J lost 0 bases, and 7 bases lay in between. The CDR3 sequence is 14 residues long. Looked up from germline, CDR1 is SGDLS and CDR2 is YYNGEE. The CDR3 loop reads CASSVVSGSYEQYF. In nucleotides, the CDR3 is TGTGCCAGCAGCGTAGTTTCCGGCTCCTACGAGCAGTACTTC.

The V gene is TRBV29-1, the J gene TRBJ2-2; TRBD2 matches 7 bases. With 4 bases clipped from V and 4 bases from J, the junction kept 3 bases outside the gene matches. There are 13 residues in the CDR3. Per the germline V gene, CDR1 is SQVTM and CDR2 is ANQGSEA. The CDR3 spells CSVGTSSTGELFF. The DNA for the CDR3 is TGCAGCGTTGGGACTAGTAGCACCGGGGAGCTGTTTTTT.

V usage is TRBV28 and J usage is TRBJ2-3, with D perhaps matching TRBD2 (6 bases). The V end lost 6 bases, the J end lost 0 bases, and 19 bases lay between the germline ends. The germline V gene encodes CDR1 MDHEN and CDR2 SYDVKM. The CDR3 has 17 residues. CDR3 protein: CASRPGSAGLSTDTQYF. In DNA, the CDR3 is TGTGCCAGCAGACCCGGGTCTGCGGGGCTTAGCACAGATACGCAGTATTTT.

The chain joins TRBV28 to TRBJ2-1; D not resolved. The CDR3 is made up of 16 amino acids. CDR1 MDHEN and CDR2 SYDVKM come from the germline V gene. Trimming took off 5 bases at V and 0 bases at J, with 14 bases between the two ends. The CDR3: CASSTTRRNSYNEQFF. The CDR3 DNA reads as TGTGCCAGCAGTACCACCCGTAGAAACTCCTACAATGAGCAGTTCTTC.

The chain links TRBV19 to TRBJ1-1, with D possibly being TRBD1 (6 bases). Trimming removed 5 bases at V and 1 base at J, with 11 bases between. The CDR3 spans 14 residues. Germline V lookup: CDR1 LNHDA, CDR2 SQIVND (reference sequence). The CDR3 coding sequence is TGTGCCAGTAGTGAACCGGACAGGAACACTGAAGCTTTCTTT. Amino acid sequence: CASSEPDRNTEAFF.